These 3 T cell receptor beta chains were all obtained from the same sample, sequenced in a study of shared clonotypes between healthy human individuals. The method was immunoSEQ multiplex PCR; TCRdb's version includes in-frame clones alone and lacks a portion of them. This repertoire shows about 96,000 clones, less than 50% found once; its top ten account for roughly 15%. Sequenced: PBMCs. The origin of the receptors is a woman aged 40-49 years in good health. Some clones in this sample may be carry-over from other donors' samples.

This clone has a count of ten or more. The CDR3 bases are TGTGCCAGCAGCTCGATACCGGGCTACACCTTC. This sequence encodes CASSSIPGYTF. V and J are TRBV28 and TRBJ1-2; D unresolved. Germline V gene data show CDR1 as MDHEN and CDR2 as SYDVKM. Trimming removed 6 bases at V and 8 bases at J, with 10 bases between. This CDR3 spans 11 amino acids.

Ten or more counts support this clone. V and J are TRBV5-1 and TRBJ2-1; tentatively, D is TRBD1 or TRBD2 (5 bases each). Germline CDR1 is SGHRS and CDR2 is YFSETQ. This CDR3 contains 15 residues. V lost 4 bases and J lost 4, with 15 bases in between. CDR3 sequence reads: CASSNPRDLYNEQFF. The CDR3 DNA reads as TGCGCCAGCAGCAACCCTAGGGACCTGTACAATGAGCAGTTCTTC.

The V and J genes are TRBV28 and TRBJ2-1; D is unresolved. CDR1 is MDHEN and CDR2 is SYDVKM in the germline V gene. V lost 3 bases to trimming and J lost 8 bases, with 5 bases between them. This CDR3 has 11 amino acids. In DNA, the CDR3 is TGTGCCAGCAGTTTTTTTGATGAGCAGTTCTTC. Translation gives CASSFFDEQFF.